This entry lists 31 T cell receptor beta chains sequenced from one sample in a study of T cell clonality in common variable immunodeficiency (dated by TCRdb to about 2015). Library construction relied on the immunoSEQ multiplex PCR assay. Held by TCRdb, this immuneACCESS table contains in-frame sequences only and omits some clones. Under half of the omission traces to an unresolved V gene where checked; the cause of the rest is unknown. Here the sample lists over 50,000 clones, none seen once only. The ten largest clones take up more than 3% of the sample. The sample was peripheral blood mononuclear cells. Every receptor here comes from a person between 18 and 75 years old in good health.

This clone was seen ten or more times. Coverage ceases 3 residues before the CDR3 finishes, and the germline J gene fills in the end. V and J are TRBV20-1 and TRBJ2-1, with 10 bases aligning to TRBD2. With V trimmed by 0 bases and J by 5 bases, 4 bases remained unmatched. The CDR3 runs 15 residues. Germline loops: CDR1 DFQATT, CDR2 SNEGSKA (reference sequence). The CDR3 sequence: CSARDWSGRDNEQFF. The sequenced CDR3 bases are TGCAGTGCTAGAGATTGGAGCGGGAGGGACAATGAG.

This clone was observed at least ten times. The CDR3 end lies 3 residues beyond the end of the read and is filled in from the germline J gene. J is TRBJ1-1 and V is TRBV18, with a tentative D call TRBD1 (6 bases). The CDR3 is 17 amino acids. Germline V gene lookup returns CDR1 KGHSH and CDR2 LQKENI. The V end was cut by 5 bases, the J end by 5 bases, with 24 bases between. CDR3 sequence reads: CASSRGSQMNVGTEAFF. The sequenced part of the CDR3 DNA is TGTGCCAGCTCAAGGGGGAGCCAGATGAATGTGGGGACTGAA.

This clone was counted ten times or more. From the germline J gene comes the end of the CDR3, since the read stops 3 residues before it. The chain carries TRBV5-1 and TRBJ2-1, with 7 bases fitting TRBD2. The CDR3 has 15 amino acids. V shed 5 bases and J 5 bases; nucleotides not matched to a gene: 10. Germline V gene data show CDR1 as SGHRS and CDR2 as YFSETQ. The sequenced CDR3 bases are TGCGCCAGCAGTCCACTCGGACTAGTCAACAATGAG. This translates into CASSPLGLVNNE. The full CDR3 sequence reads CASSPLGLVNNEQFF.

This clone showed up many times. The read finishes 3 residues shy of the CDR3 end, and the germline J gene is used to complete it. This rearrangement joins TRBV20-1 to TRBJ1-1; weak D call: TRBD1 (5 bases). CDR3 length equals 13 residues. Trimming pared 2 bases from V and 1 base from J, leaving 8 bases between. CDR1 and CDR2 (germline): DFQATT, SNEGSKA (reference sequence). The CDR3 is CSARTTENTEAFF. The CDR3 bases that were read are TGCAGTGCTAGAACGACAGAGAACACTGAA.

This clone was observed at least ten times. The observed sequence ends 3 residues before the CDR3 terminus, with the missing tail filled in from the germline J gene. The chain carries TRBV5-5 and TRBJ2-1; 7 bases fit TRBD2. Per germline, CDR1 SGHKS and CDR2 YYEKEE (reference sequence). Losses at the gene ends were 4 bases for V and 3 bases for J; bases not matched to a gene: 7. There are 15 residues in the CDR3. The CDR3 DNA, read in part, is TGTGCCAGCAGCGCGATGACGGGGGGCTACAATGAG. Its translation: CASSAMTGGYNE. The full CDR3 sequence reads CASSAMTGGYNEQFF.

This clone was seen ten or more times. The read finishes 3 residues shy of the CDR3 end, and the germline J gene is used to complete it. This sequence joins TRBV5-1 and TRBJ1-4, with D hard to call. V lost 2 bases, J lost 4 bases, and 9 bases lay in between. The CDR3 contains 14 residues. Germline-derived CDR1 and CDR2 are SGHRS and YFSETQ. The CDR3 region is CASSLRGNNEKLFF. The DNA read from the CDR3 is TGCGCCAGCAGCTTACGGGGAAATAATGAAAAA.

This clone is termed medium-sized (0.01 to 0.1%). The read ends 3 residues shy of where the CDR3 ends; the end is completed using the germline J gene. V and J are TRBV9 and TRBJ2-6, with 9 bases fitting TRBD2. Germline lookup yields CDR1 SGDLS and CDR2 YYNGEE. This CDR3 has 21 residues. J lost 0 bases, V lost 1 base, and 14 bases had no gene match. Partial CDR3 DNA: TGTGCCAGCAGCGTACTAGCGGGATGCTTTTTGAGGGTCTCTGGGGCCAACGTC. Translating it yields CASSVLAGCFLRVSGANV. The CDR3 as a whole reads CASSVLAGCFLRVSGANVLTF.

This clone was recorded many times. The CDR3 goes on 3 residues after the read ends, and that part is filled in from the germline J gene. The chain couples TRBV11-3 to TRBJ2-2; D remains unclear. Trimming removed 0 bases at V and 7 bases at J, with 12 bases between. There are 15 residues in the CDR3. Per germline, CDR1 SGHNT and CDR2 YENEEA. This chain's CDR3 is CASSLDGLSIGELFF. The CDR3 bases that were read are TGTGCCAGCAGCTTAGATGGGCTGAGCATCGGGGAG.

In the case of this clone: Compared with germline, one end of the junction differs, possibly owing to a read error. With the read ending 3 residues before the CDR3 end, the germline J gene is used to fill in that end. Other nucleotide sequences from this sample produce the same CDR3. V usage is TRBV20-1 and J usage is TRBJ1-3, with TRBD1 identical over 11 bases. This CDR3 is built from 15 residues. CDR1 is DFQATT, CDR2 SNEGSKA, per germline (reference sequence). CDR3 in amino acids: CSAGTGGNSGNTIYF. The part of the CDR3 DNA that was read is TGCAGTGCTGGGACAGGGGGGAACTCTGGAAACACG.

This clone was counted ten times or more. This chain's CDR3 is CASSIDWTSGDTDTQYF. The CDR3 DNA, read in part, is TGTGCCAGTAGTATAGATTGGACTAGCGGGGACACAGATACG. The V and J genes are TRBV19 and TRBJ2-3, with 12 bases fitting TRBD2. The read ends 3 residues shy of where the CDR3 ends; the end is completed using the germline J gene. The J segment lost 2 bases and the V segment lost 0 bases, leaving 3 bases of the junction unmatched. This CDR3 region has 17 residues. Germline loops: CDR1 LNHDA, CDR2 SQIVND (reference sequence).

For this clone: The read halts 3 residues ahead of the CDR3 end, with the missing end drawn from the germline J gene. The chain links TRBV19 to TRBJ1-5; D ambiguous. CDR3 length: 13 residues. CDR1 is LNHDA and CDR2 is SQIVND in the germline V gene (reference sequence). Trimming took off 6 bases at V and 2 bases at J, with 8 bases between the two ends. CDR3 DNA, as far as it was read: TGTGCCAGTAGGTCTGAGGGCAATCAGCCC. Its translation: CASRSEGNQP. The whole CDR3 sequence reads CASRSEGNQPQHF. Full variable domain (remainder filled in from reference TRBV19 and TRBJ1-5): DGGITQSPKYLFRKEGQNVTLSCEQNLNHDAMYWYRQDPGQGLRLIYYSQIVNDFQKGDIAEGYSVSREKKESFPLTVTSAQKNPTAFYLCASRSEGNQPQHFGDGTRLSIL.

This clone was recorded many times. The CDR3 end falls 3 residues outside the read, so it is completed with the germline J gene. The chain joins TRBV7-4 to TRBJ2-2; 11 bases are shared with TRBD2. V shed 3 bases, J shed 0 bases, and the junction held 6 bases outside the gene matches. CDR3 size: 18 residues. CDR1 is SGHVT, CDR2 SQSDAQ, per germline. Incomplete CDR3 DNA: TGTGCCAGCAGCTTTGGGACTAGCGGATTCGCGAACACCGGGGAG. It is translated as CASSFGTSGFANTGE. The complete CDR3 sequence is CASSFGTSGFANTGELFF.

Note on this clone: The read falls 3 residues short of the CDR3 end, and the missing part is taken from the germline J gene. The chain carries TRBV19 and TRBJ2-5; D unresolved. The germline V gene has CDR1 LNHDA and CDR2 SQIVND (reference sequence). V shed 3 bases and J shed 2 bases, with 19 bases lying between them. The CDR3 extends over 17 amino acids. The CDR3 sequence: CASSIWSHPAEQETQYF. Partial CDR3 DNA: TGTGCCAGTAGTATCTGGTCCCACCCCGCGGAGCAAGAGACC.

This clone appeared many times. The CDR3 goes on 3 residues after the read ends, and that part is filled in from the germline J gene. The J gene is TRBJ1-1, the V gene TRBV19, with 7 nucleotides matching TRBD1. The CDR3 covers 14 residues. The V gene's germline CDR1 is LNHDA and CDR2 SQIVND (reference sequence). Unmatched junction bases numbered 5, after V lost 6 bases and J lost 1 base. The CDR3 bases that were read are TGTGCCAGTAGCTACAGGGGCGGGAACACTGAA. Protein sequence: CASSYRGGNTE. From start to end, the CDR3 is CASSYRGGNTEAFF.

This clone has ten or more counts. The observed sequence ends 3 residues before the CDR3 terminus, with the missing tail filled in from the germline J gene. This chain connects TRBV20-1 to TRBJ2-5, with D uncertain. The CDR3 length is 19 residues. Trimming shortened V by 5 bases and J by 0 bases, and 28 bases separated the two germline ends. Germline CDR1 and CDR2: DFQATT and SNEGSKA (reference sequence). The CDR3 loop reads CSAPPRAEAGGWYQETQYF. CDR3 DNA (partial): TGCAGTGCTCCCCCGAGAGCTGAGGCTGGCGGCTGGTACCAAGAGACC.

In this sample, this clone turned up many times. The CDR3 extends 3 residues past the end of the read, so its final part is completed from the germline J gene. The chain has TRBV5-1 and TRBJ2-2; 7 nucleotides match TRBD1. The CDR3 is made up of 15 amino acids. CDR1 and CDR2 (germline): SGHRS, YFSETQ. CDR3 sequence: CASSQPGQQEEKLFF. The sequenced CDR3 bases are TGCGCCAGCAGCCAACCGGGACAGCAAGAGGAAAAG.

This clone was counted many times. Read data end 3 residues before the CDR3 end; the end is taken from the germline J gene. The rearrangement uses TRBV9 and TRBJ2-6; D perhaps matches TRBD1 (5 bases). Trimming took 0 bases from V and 0 from J, leaving 13 bases between them. The CDR3 has 18 residues. Germline V gene lookup returns CDR1 SGDLS and CDR2 YYNGEE. The covered CDR3 bases are TGTGCCAGCAGCGTAGGTTCAGGGATCGGCTCTGGGGCCAACGTC. This translates into CASSVGSGIGSGANV. The whole CDR3 region reads CASSVGSGIGSGANVLTF.

In its sample, this clone was seen many times. The sequenced fragment ends 3 residues before the CDR3 boundary, so the rest is inferred from the germline J gene. V usage is TRBV19 and J usage is TRBJ2-3, with 11 positions matching TRBD2. This CDR3 comprises 16 residues. J gave up 6 bases and V 4 bases, and 9 bases lay outside the gene matches. The germline V gene encodes CDR1 LNHDA and CDR2 SQIVND (reference sequence). CDR3 sequence: CASSRGLAVVGDTQYF. The CDR3 DNA, read in part, is TGTGCCAGTAGTAGGGGACTAGCGGTAGTCGGCGATACG.

This clone was counted at least ten times. The read terminates 3 residues before the CDR3 end, so the remaining end is supplied by the germline J gene. The chain joins TRBV6-1 to TRBJ2-1; 13 positions agree with TRBD2. V gave up 0 bases and J gave up 7 bases; unmatched junction bases: 9. The CDR3 runs 18 residues. Germline CDR1 MNHNS, CDR2 SASEGT. The CDR3 region is CASSEASRTSGRWNEQFF. The CDR3 DNA, read in part, is TGTGCCAGCAGTGAAGCTTCAAGGACTAGCGGGAGATGGAATGAG.

Ten or more counts support this clone. With the read ending 3 residues before the CDR3 end, the germline J gene is used to fill in that end. The chain carries TRBV10-3 and TRBJ2-3; 11 nucleotides line up with TRBD2. CDR3 length equals 15 residues. Trimming cost V 6 bases and J 0 bases; bases outside gene matches: 2. CDR1 and CDR2 (germline): ENHRY, SYGVKD. CDR3 bases read: TGTGCCATCAGAGGGACTAGCGGTAGCACAGATACG. Translation gives CAIRGTSGSTDT. The complete CDR3 protein is CAIRGTSGSTDTQYF.

In this sample, this clone turned up many times. The read terminates 3 residues ahead of where the CDR3 ends, so the germline J gene completes it. The chain links TRBV11-2 to TRBJ2-7; 8 bases fit TRBD1. The CDR3 covers 14 residues. Per germline, CDR1 SGHAT and CDR2 FQNNGV. After removal of 1 base from V and 5 bases from J, the junction contained 4 bases not matched to a gene. The CDR3: CASSLASRGHEQYF. Incomplete CDR3 DNA: TGTGCCAGCAGCTTAGCCTCCAGGGGGCACGAG.

Concerning this clone: This may be a read error: a much more frequent sequence differs by one nucleotide. Other DNA sequences within the sample encode an identical CDR3. The CDR3 DNA, read in part, is TGTGCCAGCAGAGAACAGGCCTCCTCTGGAAACACG. Amino acid sequence: CASREQASSGNT. The entire CDR3 reads CASREQASSGNTIYF. The V gene is TRBV6-2 or TRBV6-3, the J gene TRBJ1-3, with a tentative D call TRBD1 (5 bases). Read data end 3 residues before the CDR3 end; the end is taken from the germline J gene. There are 15 residues in the CDR3. The germline V gene encodes CDR1 MNHEY and CDR2 SVGEGT.

On this clone: The CDR3 end falls 3 residues outside the read, so it is completed with the germline J gene. The chain is built from TRBV11-3 and TRBJ1-2; 7 bases are a match to TRBD1. The V gene's germline CDR1 is SGHNT and CDR2 YENEEA. The junction had 4 bases not matched to a gene; V was cut back by 4 bases and J by 2 bases. The CDR3 spans 14 residues. CDR3: CASSYVTGNYGYTF. The sequenced CDR3 bases are TGTGCCAGCAGCTACGTGACAGGGAACTATGGC.

This clone came up many times. With the read ending 3 residues before the CDR3 end, the germline J gene is used to fill in that end. The chain has TRBV5-6 and TRBJ1-1; 9 bases are a match to TRBD1. The V segment lost 0 bases and the J segment 6 bases; nucleotides outside the gene matches: 0. CDR1 and CDR2 from the germline V gene are SGHDT and YYEEEE. There are 13 residues in the CDR3. Incomplete CDR3 DNA: TGTGCCAGCAGCTTGGGGACAGGGGCTGAA. As protein: CASSLGTGAE. The whole CDR3 is CASSLGTGAEAFF.

This clone has a count of ten or more. The read ends 3 residues before the CDR3 terminus; that terminus is restored from the germline J gene. V and J are TRBV13 and TRBJ2-2, with 9 bases lining up with TRBD2. Germline lookup yields CDR1 PRHDT and CDR2 FYEKMQ (reference sequence). J lost 4 bases, V lost 4 bases, and 13 bases had no gene match. This CDR3 spans 18 amino acids. CDR3 loop: CASSYPTAAGGRTGELFF. The part of the CDR3 DNA that was read is TGTGCCAGCAGCTACCCAACCGCAGCGGGAGGACGCACCGGGGAG.

The table lists this clone with many counts. Read data end 3 residues before the CDR3 end; the end is taken from the germline J gene. The chain combines TRBV7-2 with TRBJ2-5, with D possibly being TRBD2 (6 bases). CDR3 length equals 14 residues. Germline CDR1 reads SGHTA; CDR2 reads FQGNSA. Trimming took 0 bases from V and 4 from J, leaving 9 bases between them. CDR3: CASSLAIGGETQYF. The covered CDR3 bases are TGTGCCAGCAGCTTAGCGATCGGGGGAGAGACC.

This clone occurred many times. The read finishes 3 residues shy of the CDR3 end, and the germline J gene is used to complete it. This chain links TRBV19 with TRBJ2-2, with a possible D match to TRBD1 (5 bases). V was cut by 5 bases and J by 7 bases, with 17 bases left in between. The CDR3 contains 15 residues. Germline CDR1 LNHDA, CDR2 SQIVND (reference sequence). The part of the CDR3 DNA that was read is TGTGCCAGTAGTCTGGGGCTAGAACATCACGGGGAG. Residues: CASSLGLEHHGE. The entire CDR3 sequence reads CASSLGLEHHGELFF.

Worth noting for this clone: Read data end 3 residues before the CDR3 end; the end is taken from the germline J gene. The chain employs TRBV6-2 or TRBV6-3 and TRBJ1-1; 11 positions agree with TRBD1. The germline V gene has CDR1 MNHEY and CDR2 SVGEGT. The CDR3 is 15 amino acids. The sequenced part of the CDR3 DNA is TGTGCCAGCAGTTCCACCGGGACAGGGGGAATGGGT. It specifies CASSSTGTGGMG. In full, the CDR3 is CASSSTGTGGMGAFF.

This clone was seen many times. The read terminates 3 residues ahead of where the CDR3 ends, so the germline J gene completes it. This chain joins TRBV20-1 and TRBJ2-4; tentatively, D is TRBD1 (5 bases). CDR3 length: 16 amino acids. Trimming stripped 5 bases from V and 9 bases from J, with 26 bases between. Germline lookup yields CDR1 DFQATT and CDR2 SNEGSKA (reference sequence). The CDR3 region is CSAPHRQPTDPGIQYF. The sequenced part of the CDR3 DNA is TGCAGTGCTCCCCACCGACAGCCCACCGACCCGGGCATT.

This clone appeared many times. The read terminates 3 residues before the CDR3 end, so the remaining end is supplied by the germline J gene. The J gene is TRBJ2-1, the V gene TRBV10-3; TRBD2 might be the D (6 bases). V dropped 0 bases and J dropped 3 bases, with 24 bases sitting between them. Germline V gives CDR1 ENHRY, CDR2 SYGVKD. This CDR3 spans 20 amino acids. The part of the CDR3 DNA that was read is TGTGCCATCAGTGAGTCGACTCGGGGATCTCTAGCGAGGGACTACAATGAG. Translating it yields CAISESTRGSLARDYNE. The complete CDR3 sequence is CAISESTRGSLARDYNEQFF.

Regarding this clone: The read terminates 3 residues before the CDR3 end, so the remaining end is supplied by the germline J gene. The rearrangement uses TRBV6-1 and TRBJ1-2; D gene ambiguous. The CDR3 is made up of 17 amino acids. From germline, CDR1 is MNHNS and CDR2 SASEGT. The part of the CDR3 DNA that was read is TGTGCCAGCAGTGAATCCCGACTAGCGGGAGACTCCTACGAC. Protein: CASSESRLAGDSYD. The full CDR3 is CASSESRLAGDSYDYTF.